This T cell receptor beta chain was captured by sequencing in a study of PD-L1 blockade in urothelial cancer listed by TCRdb under 2017. Broadly, across the study: Every patient began therapy around 2014 and was given atezolizumab 1,200 mg intravenously every 3 weeks. The study was an exploratory multi-omic analysis of somatic, immune and clinical correlates of response to PD-L1 blockade with atezolizumab in urothelial cancer. Pretreatment tumor samples, along with matched peripheral blood serially collected before and after atezolizumab treatment, were subjected to TCR sequencing. Patients had an ECOG performance status of 0 or 1 and had received between 0 and 3 prior chemotherapy regimens. Pretreatment blood TCR-seq was available for fewer than 30 patients, at least one posttreatment blood collection was obtained for around 25 patients, and tumor TCR-seq was available for around 25 patients. Twenty-five of 29 patients were identified as males with urothelial cancer of bladder origin, and a prior smoking history was reported by 18 of 29 patients. Eight to ten patients achieved durable clinical benefit and approximately 20 did not. Blood samples gave a median of about 140,000 T cells and 88,000 or so unique TCRs, with a median clonality of roughly 0.08. Blood samples were analyzed at two time points: 3 weeks after treatment start (second dose) and 6 weeks after treatment start. Durable clinical benefit was defined as a progression-free survival longer than 6 months, and TCR features were additionally tested against progression-free survival and overall survival. Whole exome sequencing and RNA sequencing of pretreatment tumors were performed alongside TCR sequencing in the same patients.

A total of roughly 31 patients with locally advanced or metastatic urothelial carcinoma, treated at Memorial Sloan Kettering on a trial protocol, made up the cohort. Peripheral blood mononuclear cells were collected pretreatment and during treatment, with between 1 and 8 total time points obtained per patient. The Qiagen DNeasy Blood extraction kit was used to purify genomic DNA from total PBMCs and tumor samples. PBMCs were collected pretreatment and during treatment, and were isolated and stored as previously described. A remark on this clone: Its binding antigen is unknown. No qualities accompany the bases; no much larger clone lies one base away.

The germline V gene encodes CDR1 SGHRS and CDR2 YFSETQ. Counted from cysteine to phenylalanine, this CDR3 has 15 amino acids. Only the CDR3 DNA is retained, 45 bases long and in frame from the first base. The trim is 1 base for V and 6 bases for J, with a gap of 15 bases between the germline ends. Synthetic TCR analog templates were spiked into each PCR to estimate absolute template abundance from read counts. The immunoSEQ assay was used to amplify TCRbeta CDR3 regions from genomic DNA with bias-controlled V and J gene primers. Sequencing of rearranged TCRbeta segments was done at approximately 20X coverage. The published analysis was carried out like this. Sequencing errors were corrected by clustering and CDR3s were annotated against IMGT to assign V, D and J genes. Out-of-frame and stop-codon sequences were excluded, and only productive TCRbeta rearrangements were used in downstream analyses. To compute clonality, Shannon entropy was normalized by the log of the number of unique productive sequences and then subtracted from one. Fisher's exact test with Benjamini-Hochberg correction, using a cutoff of adjusted p below 0.01, was how clones that differed between time points or between blood and tumor were identified. TCRdb took over this immuneACCESS table, retaining in-frame rearrangements with V and J assigned. Such tables are incomplete; in checked studies, under half of the missing clones stem from an unresolved V gene, and the remainder is unexplained. V, J and clone size are those of that table, while D and trimming were read from the DNA. The sample table lists about 100,000 clones, under 85% of them with a count of one. Roughly 2.3% of the sample goes to the ten largest clones.

General conclusions and limits of the study: Small sample size (n ≈ 29) and many exploratory analyses mean the results are intended to be hypothesis-generating. Improved progression-free and overall survival was associated with having pretreatment peripheral blood TCR clonality below the median. Among patients with durable benefit, tumor-associated TCR clones showed greater expansion in peripheral blood 3 weeks after treatment started (n = 22, p = 0.022).

The origin of this receptor is a man aged 45-65 years with urothelial cancer. This receptor chain uses TRBV5-1 and TRBJ2-3, with the D gene call left open. Material: PBMCs, obtained around atezolizumab (anti-PD-L1) treatment. The bases are TGCGCCAGCAGCTTGCCTAGTCCATCCTCGGATACGCAGTATTTT. The translation is CASSLPSPSSDTQYF.